These 20 T cell receptor beta chains were sequenced from one sample in a study of blood T cell repertoires in COVID-19. Clones were sequenced by immunoSEQ multiplex PCR, and TCRdb holds only the in-frame ones, with some missing. The table includes about 21,000 clones, 75% to 90% detected once. Material: peripheral blood. These receptors were collected from a man between 65 and 85 years old with active COVID-19.

The chain links TRBV5-1 to TRBJ1-5; TRBD1 might be the D (5 bases). The ends were cut back, 0 bases at V and 3 bases at J, with 7 bases in the middle. Per the germline V gene, CDR1 is SGHRS and CDR2 is YFSETQ. The CDR3 length is 14 residues. The CDR3 sequence is CASSLGQHNQPQHF. As DNA, the CDR3 is TGCGCCAGCAGCTTGGGACAGCACAATCAGCCCCAGCATTTT.

The chain links TRBV25-1 to TRBJ1-1; unclear D gene. The V end lost 5 bases, the J end lost 6 bases, and 19 bases lay between the germline ends. CDR3 length: 15 amino acids. In germline, CDR1 is MGHDK, CDR2 SYGVNS. CDR3 nucleotides: TGTGCCAGCAGTAAAGCGGTCGGAAGAATGGCTGAAGCTTTCTTT. It translates to CASSKAVGRMAEAFF.

The count of this clone is one. The chain employs TRBV6-5 and TRBJ1-2; 8 bases agree with TRBD1. This CDR3 spans 15 amino acids. With V trimmed by 0 bases and J by 6 bases, 6 bases remained unmatched. CDR1 is MNHEY and CDR2 is SVGAGI in the germline V gene. The CDR3 loop is CASSYSRTGINGYTF. The CDR3 nucleotides read TGTGCCAGCAGTTACTCCCGGACAGGGATAAATGGCTACACCTTC.

The sample holds one count of this clone. The chain employs TRBV5-1 and TRBJ2-7; 7 bases are shared with TRBD2. Germline V CDR1 and CDR2: SGHRS, YFSETQ. With 4 bases clipped from V and 4 bases from J, the junction kept 20 bases outside the gene matches. The CDR3 runs to 18 residues. The CDR3 is CASSPGPQGPTSEYEQYF. In nucleotides, the CDR3 is TGCGCCAGCAGCCCGGGCCCCCAAGGCCCAACTAGCGAATACGAGCAGTACTTC.

This chain joins TRBV3-1 (or the pseudogene TRBV3-2) and TRBJ2-7, with a possible D match to TRBD1 (6 bases). Germline values: CDR1 LGHDT, CDR2 YNNKEL (reference sequence). V lost 0 bases and J lost 2, with 14 bases in between. The CDR3 runs to 16 residues. The CDR3 nucleotides read TGTGCCAGCAGCCAAGATCTGGCAGGGGCGACCTACGAGCAGTACTTC. Protein: CASSQDLAGATYEQYF.

The chain carries TRBV10-1 and TRBJ2-3, with D hard to call. The CDR3 has 16 residues. The germline V gene has CDR1 WNHNN and CDR2 SYGVQD (reference sequence). V shed 3 bases and J shed 0 bases, with 13 bases lying between them. The CDR3: CASSEYSGASTDTQYF. In nucleotides, the CDR3 is TGCGCCAGCAGTGAATATTCCGGAGCTAGCACAGATACGCAGTATTTT.

This clone appeared a single time. The chain couples TRBV6-5 to TRBJ1-2; possibly TRBD1 for D (5 bases). V gave up 7 bases and J gave up 7 bases, with 22 bases separating them. Germline CDR1 and CDR2: MNHEY and SVGAGI. The CDR3 extends over 15 amino acids. The DNA for the CDR3 is TGTGCCAGCACCTGCCCGCCAGGGAAGATGTGTGGCTACACCTTC. Translation gives CASTCPPGKMCGYTF.

V is TRBV28 and J is TRBJ1-2; unclear D gene. This CDR3 comprises 13 residues. Germline V gene sequence: CDR1 MDHEN, CDR2 SYDVKM. The germline V and J ends were trimmed by 2 bases and 6 bases, with 10 bases remaining between them. As DNA, the CDR3 is TGTGCCAGCAGTTTAGCTGGGGAGGATGGCTACACCTTC. Its translation: CASSLAGEDGYTF.

This clone was recorded a few times. The chain has TRBV5-4 and TRBJ2-7; TRBD2 matches 7 bases. With V trimmed by 4 bases and J by 1 base, 8 bases remained unmatched. CDR3 length equals 15 residues. In germline, CDR1 is SGHNT, CDR2 YYREEE (reference sequence). CDR3 loop: CASSRGSSGSYEQYF. The DNA of the CDR3 is TGTGCCAGCAGCAGAGGTTCTAGCGGATCCTACGAGCAGTACTTC.

The chain carries TRBV20-1 and TRBJ2-7; D gene uncertain. Between the trimmed V and J ends, which lost 3 bases and 3 bases, there was a span of 6 bases. Looked up from germline, CDR1 is DFQATT and CDR2 is SNEGSKA (reference sequence). The CDR3 spans 11 residues. The CDR3 nucleotides read TGCAGTGCTAGTTCAGGCTACGAGCAGTACTTC. Translated: CSASSGYEQYF.

This clone was observed a few times. The genes are TRBV11-3 and TRBJ1-1, with D perhaps matching TRBD1 (5 bases). The germline gives CDR1 SGHNT, CDR2 YENEEA. The CDR3 runs to 12 residues. V shed 10 bases and J shed 6 bases, with 15 bases lying between them. The CDR3 nucleotides are TGTGCCACTGGGGGGGGAGGGCCTGAAGCTTTCTTT. Residues: CATGGGGPEAFF.

This clone was counted between two and nine times. The chain couples TRBV30 to TRBJ1-1, with 8 bases identical to TRBD1. This CDR3 region has 10 residues. The germline V gene encodes CDR1 GTSNPN and CDR2 SVGIG (reference sequence). Trimming took 3 bases from V and 11 from J; bases not matched to a gene: 2. The CDR3 region has the DNA TGTGCCTGGAGGGACAGGGTTGCTTTCTTT. This translates into CAWRDRVAFF.

This chain connects TRBV6-5 to TRBJ1-1; D perhaps matches TRBD1 (5 bases). Between the trimmed V and J ends, which lost 6 bases and 3 bases, there was a span of 11 bases. The CDR3 sequence is 13 residues long. Germline-derived CDR1 and CDR2 are MNHEY and SVGAGI. The DNA of the CDR3 is TGTGCCAGCAGGGCAGGGAAGGACACTGAAGCTTTCTTT. This codes for CASRAGKDTEAFF.

The chain uses TRBV3-1 (or the pseudogene TRBV3-2) and TRBJ1-2; TRBD1 is a possible D gene (5 bases). The CDR3 totals 15 residues. V was shortened by 2 bases and J by 6 bases, with 16 bases between the two germline ends. Germline CDR1 and CDR2: LGHDT and YNNKEL (reference sequence). CDR3 nucleotides: TGTGCCAGCAGCCAAAGGAGGGGCCCGGGGGATGGCTACACCTTC. Protein product: CASSQRRGPGDGYTF.

The genes are TRBV29-1 and TRBJ2-3, with 7 bases aligning to TRBD2. CDR1 and CDR2 from the germline V gene are SQVTM and ANQGSEA. The V gene end was trimmed by 7 bases and the J gene end by 6 bases; junction bases not matched to a gene: 10. This CDR3 spans 13 amino acids. CDR3: CSAPGPAGDTQYF. Here the CDR3 DNA reads TGCAGCGCTCCGGGCCCAGCGGGGGATACGCAGTATTTT.

The rearrangement links TRBV5-1 to TRBJ1-6; tentatively, D is TRBD1 (6 bases). Trimming stripped 4 bases from V and 4 bases from J, with 21 bases between. CDR1 SGHRS and CDR2 YFSETQ come from the germline V gene. This CDR3 has 18 amino acids. DNA of the CDR3: TGCGCCAGCAGCCCGTTTTCCCCGGGGCAGGGGTATAATTCACCCCTCCACTTT. Its translation: CASSPFSPGQGYNSPLHF.

J is TRBJ1-3 and V is TRBV15; the D is unclear. V lost 0 bases, J lost 0 bases, and 9 bases lay in between. The CDR3 has 16 amino acids. Germline V gene sequence: CDR1 LNHNV, CDR2 YYDKDF (reference sequence). Here the CDR3 reads CATSRDMAGSGNTIYF. The CDR3 DNA follows: TGTGCCACCAGCAGAGATATGGCGGGCTCTGGAAACACCATATATTTT.

The rearrangement links TRBV5-1 to TRBJ2-7; D unresolved. The CDR3 length is 14 residues. V was clipped by 1 base and J by 6 bases, with 14 bases between them. Germline-derived CDR1 and CDR2 are SGHRS and YFSETQ. The CDR3 DNA reads TGCGCCAGCAGCTTGCAACCCATCGGAGCCGAGCAGTACTTC. Protein product: CASSLQPIGAEQYF.

The genes are TRBV16 and TRBJ1-1; no clear D gene. This CDR3 spans 14 amino acids. The germline V gene encodes CDR1 KGHSY and CDR2 FQNENV. Deletions cut 1 base from V and 2 bases from J, with 8 bases between. CDR3 bases: TGTGCCAGCAGCCAATGGGAGGTTAACACTGAAGCTTTCTTT. This encodes CASSQWEVNTEAFF.

The rearrangement uses TRBV6-5 and TRBJ2-7; 11 bases map to TRBD2. After removal of 6 bases from V and 2 bases from J, the junction contained 6 bases not matched to a gene. CDR3 length: 15 residues. In germline, CDR1 is MNHEY, CDR2 SVGAGI. The CDR3 DNA sequence: TGTGCCAGCAGACCGGGACTAGCGGTCCCCTACGAGCAGTACTTC. It specifies CASRPGLAVPYEQYF.